The 10 T cell receptor beta chains reported below all come from one sample, sequenced in a study of blood T cell repertoires in COVID-19. Repertoires were generated with immunoSEQ multiplex PCR, while TCRdb's copy carries only in-frame clones and drops some. The profile shows roughly 230,000 clones, around 90% of them singletons. The sequenced material came from peripheral blood. The source of these receptors is a man in his thirties or forties with COVID-19, enrolled during active disease.

The V gene is TRBV5-1, the J gene TRBJ1-2; 10 nucleotides match TRBD1. This CDR3 spans 16 amino acids. Germline V gene lookup returns CDR1 SGHRS and CDR2 YFSETQ. J gave up 7 bases and V 2 bases, and 11 bases lay outside the gene matches. The CDR3: CASSLPPGQGLSGYTF. CDR3 bases: TGCGCCAGCAGCTTACCACCGGGACAGGGGTTGAGTGGCTACACCTTC.

As concerns this clone: One junction end does not reproduce the germline sequence, and a read error may be involved. The J gene is TRBJ2-3, the V gene TRBV12-5; 7 nucleotides match TRBD1. This CDR3 has 16 amino acids. CDR1 and CDR2 from the germline V gene are LGHNT and FRNRAP. CDR3 amino acids: CAGGWGQSGSTDTQYF. The DNA for the CDR3 is TGTGCTGGTGGTTGGGGACAGTCGGGTAGCACAGATACGCAGTATTTT.

A note on this clone: At the DNA level, this CDR3 is encoded by other sequences in the same sample as well. The chain links TRBV5-1 to TRBJ2-5; 10 bases fit TRBD1. V trimming: 3 bases; J trimming: 2 bases; junction bases outside the gene matches: 4. CDR1 and CDR2 (germline): SGHRS, YFSETQ. The CDR3 extends over 15 amino acids. The CDR3: CASSSGTGAQETQYF. CDR3 DNA sequence: TGCGCCAGCAGCTCCGGGACAGGGGCACAAGAGACCCAGTACTTC. The whole variable domain, filled in from reference TRBV5-1 and TRBJ2-5, reads KAGVTQTPRYLIKTRGQQVTLSCSPISGHRSVSWYQQTPGQGLQFLFEYFSETQRNKGNFPGRFSGRQFSNSRSEMNVSTLELGDSALYLCASSSGTGAQETQYFGPGTRLLVL.

The chain employs TRBV7-9 and TRBJ2-1; 13 positions agree with TRBD2. The trim removed 5 bases at V and 2 bases at J, leaving 12 bases unmatched. CDR3 length: 19 amino acids. The germline V gene has CDR1 SEHNR and CDR2 FQNEAQ (reference sequence). In nucleotides, the CDR3 is TGTGCCAGCAGCCCGGGACTAGCGGGGTACATTGGGGCCTACAATGAGCAGTTCTTC. Its protein product is CASSPGLAGYIGAYNEQFF. The variable domain in full, with the rest retrieved from reference TRBV7-9 and TRBJ2-1, is DTGVSQNPRHKITKRGQNVTFRCDPISEHNRLYWYRQTLGQGPEFLTYFQNEAQLEKSRLLSDRFSAERPKGSFSTLEIQRTEQGDSAMYLCASSPGLAGYIGAYNEQFFGPGTRLTVL.

The chain employs TRBV5-1 and TRBJ1-2; 7 nucleotides match TRBD1. CDR3 length: 14 amino acids. V shed 2 bases, J shed 8 bases, and the junction held 9 bases outside the gene matches. Germline-derived CDR1 and CDR2 are SGHRS and YFSETQ. The CDR3 bases are TGCGCCAGCAGCTTAAAAGGGGGCGAAAGCGGCTACACCTTC. This encodes CASSLKGGESGYTF.

This rearrangement joins TRBV12-3 or TRBV12-4 to TRBJ1-1; D call uncertain. This CDR3 has 13 residues. Trimming took off 6 bases at V and 3 bases at J, with 11 bases between the two ends. DNA of the CDR3: TGTGCCAGCAGCCCAAACAGTTACACTGAAGCTTTCTTT. This gives the protein CASSPNSYTEAFF.

The J gene is TRBJ2-7, the V gene TRBV3-1 (or the pseudogene TRBV3-2), with D maybe TRBD1 (5 bases). V lost 0 bases and J lost 5, with 17 bases in between. Germline loops: CDR1 LGHDT, CDR2 YNNKEL (reference sequence). The CDR3 is 16 residues long. CDR3 sequence reads: CASSQDSRPQGDEQYF. CDR3 bases: TGTGCCAGCAGCCAAGATTCGAGGCCCCAGGGCGACGAGCAGTACTTC.

The chain carries TRBV14 and TRBJ1-3; possibly TRBD1 for D (5 bases). This CDR3 spans 15 amino acids. CDR1 and CDR2 (germline): SGHDN, FVKESK. Trimming cost V 1 base and J 0 bases, with 7 bases left between them. The CDR3 DNA reads as TGTGCCAGCAGCCAAGGGGGCAGCTCTGGAAACACCATATATTTT. Translated: CASSQGGSSGNTIYF.

J is TRBJ1-1 and V is TRBV5-1; D gene unclear. CDR3 length: 14 amino acids. Germline values: CDR1 SGHRS, CDR2 YFSETQ. V was clipped by 1 base and J by 0 bases, with 7 bases between them. The CDR3, as DNA: TGCGCCAGCAGCTTGACAATCATGAACACTGAAGCTTTCTTT. Protein product: CASSLTIMNTEAFF.

This clone appeared once. CDR3 loop: CASSPGQGFDYGYTF. The CDR3 nucleotides read TGTGCCAGCAGCCCGGGACAGGGGTTCGACTATGGCTACACCTTC. J is TRBJ1-2 and V is TRBV7-9, with TRBD1 identical over 10 bases. The CDR3 is 15 amino acids. Germline V gene sequence: CDR1 SEHNR, CDR2 FQNEAQ (reference sequence). The V segment lost 5 bases and the J segment 3 bases; nucleotides outside the gene matches: 6. Full variable domain (rest looked up from reference TRBV7-9 and TRBJ1-2): DTGVSQNPRHKITKRGQNVTFRCDPISEHNRLYWYRQTLGQGPEFLTYFQNEAQLEKSRLLSDRFSAERPKGSFSTLEIQRTEQGDSAMYLCASSPGQGFDYGYTFGSGTRLTVV.